The rows below give T cell receptor beta chains drawn from one sample of a study of shared clonotypes between healthy human individuals. The table came from immunoSEQ multiplex PCR; TCRdb's copy has only in-frame clones and leaves some out. The table lists fewer than 650,000 clones, around three quarters of them singletons. What was sequenced was PBMCs. These receptors originate from a woman in her thirties or forties in good health. Some clones in this sample may be carry-over from other donors' samples. The CDR3 runs from the conserved cysteine through the conserved F or W. A D gene is named only where the DNA matches it firmly. For some rows the clone size is stated as once, few or many, or as a class when expanded; others skip it.

NA,NA,TRBJ1-1,TRBV28,TGTGCCAGCAGTTTCAGTGAGAGAACTGAAGCTTTCTTT,CASSFSERTEAFF
NA,few,TRBJ2-1,TRBV27,TGTGCCAGCATGGGTGGGGAGCAGTTCTTC,CASMGGEQFF
TRBD1,NA,TRBJ2-3,TRBV6-1,TGTGCCAGCAGTGCAGACAGGGGATTGGATACGCAGTATTTT,CASSADRGLDTQYF
NA,few,TRBJ1-1,TRBV30,TGTGCCACACGGGGGAACACTGAAGCTTTCTTT,CATRGNTEAFF
TRBD1,NA,TRBJ2-3,TRBV5-1,TGCGCCAGCAGCTCGGGACAGGGCGCAGATACGCAGTATTTT,CASSSGQGADTQYF
NA,NA,TRBJ1-1,TRBV2,TGTGCCAGCAGCCCCCGGGACGGTGAAGCTTTCTTT,CASSPRDGEAFF
TRBD2,NA,TRBJ2-7,TRBV12-5,TGTGCTAGTGGTTTGGGGTCTAGCGGGAGGATCTACGAGCAGTACTTC,CASGLGSSGRIYEQYF
NA,NA,TRBJ1-2,TRBV11-1,TGTGCCAGCAGCGACCCGGGACGGGTCCTTTATGGCTACACCTTC,CASSDPGRVLYGYTF
NA,NA,TRBJ2-3,TRBV29-1,TGCAGCGTTGAAATACACTTCACAGATACGCAGTATTTT,CSVEIHFTDTQYF
NA,NA,TRBJ2-1,TRBV7-2,TGTGCCAGCAGCTTGGATTACAATGAGCAGTTCTTC,CASSLDYNEQFF
NA,NA,TRBJ1-5,TRBV7-6,TGTGCCAGCAGCTCGACGCAGGGTATCCAGCCCCAGCATTTT,CASSSTQGIQPQHF
TRBD2,NA,TRBJ2-7,TRBV5-1,TGCGCCAGCAGCTTGGAAGGGACTAGCGGTTACGAGCAGTACTTC,CASSLEGTSGYEQYF
NA,NA,TRBJ2-7,TRBV30,TGTGCCTGGAGTTCCCTCTCCGAGCAGTACTTC,CAWSSLSEQYF
TRBD2,NA,TRBJ2-5,TRBV15,TGTGCCACCAGCAGAGATCAGGCGGGAGGGCGTGAGACCCAGTACTTC,CATSRDQAGGRETQYF
TRBD2,NA,TRBJ2-4,TRBV28,TGTGCCAGCTTCGGAGCGGGAGTGGTACGGCGAACAAACATTCAGTACTTC,CASFGAGVVRRTNIQYF
NA,many,TRBJ1-1,TRBV11-2,TGTGCCAGCAGGGTTGGGGGGAACACTGAAGCTTTCTTT,CASRVGGNTEAFF
NA,few,TRBJ2-1,TRBV18,TGTGCCAGCTCACCAGGGGCCCTAGGGGAGGCTAGCTCCTACAATGAGCAGTTCTTC,CASSPGALGEASSYNEQFF
TRBD2,NA,TRBJ2-5,TRBV10-3,TGTGCCAGTTCCCCGGGACTAGAAGAGACCCAGTACTTC,CASSPGLEETQYF
NA,few,TRBJ2-1,TRBV6-1,TGTGCCAGCAGTGAATTGCAAGACTACAATGAGCAGTTCTTC,CASSELQDYNEQFF
NA,NA,TRBJ2-7,TRBV28,TGTGCCAGCAGTACCACGGGCCACACGAAGAACGAGCAGTACTTC,CASSTTGHTKNEQYF
TRBD2,NA,TRBJ2-1,TRBV25-1,TGTGCCAGCAGTAGTGCTAGCGGGCTTAATGAGCAGTTCTTC,CASSSASGLNEQFF
TRBD2,many,TRBJ2-1,TRBV28,TGTGCCAGCACCCTTAGCGGGAGGGCTCCTGGCAATGAGCAGTTCTTC,CASTLSGRAPGNEQFF
NA,NA,TRBJ2-2,TRBV28,TGTGCCAGCAGTCAAATGACCGGGCGTCGGGGCACCGGGGAGCTGTTTTTT,CASSQMTGRRGTGELFF
NA,NA,TRBJ1-1,TRBV5-6,TGTGCCAGCAGCCTGCTTGGGGAGAACACTGAAGCTTTCTTT,CASSLLGENTEAFF
NA,many,TRBJ1-1,TRBV28,TGTGCCAGCAGTTTCATTCTCTCCTCCGGGGGTACGAACACTGAAGCTTTCTTT,CASSFILSSGGTNTEAFF
NA,many,TRBJ1-2,TRBV7-2,TGTGCCAGCAGCCGGGACACACAAAACTATGGCTACACCTTC,CASSRDTQNYGYTF
TRBD1,NA,TRBJ1-2,TRBV6-1,TGTGCCAGCAGTGAAGCGGCAGGGGGGTTCGGCATGTACACCTTC,CASSEAAGGFGMYTF
NA,NA,TRBJ1-1,TRBV25-1,TGTGCCAGCAGGAGTCCAGACGAGAACACTGAAGCTTTCTTT,CASRSPDENTEAFF
TRBD1,NA,TRBJ1-1,TRBV18,TGTGCCAGCTCACCGGACAGGGTAATGTTCGAAGCTTTCTTT,CASSPDRVMFEAFF
NA,many,TRBJ2-7,TRBV10-2,TGCGCCAGCAGTGACTCGGACACCGCGACCGAGCAGTACTTC,CASSDSDTATEQYF
NA,NA,TRBJ1-3,TRBV5-1,TGCGCCAGCAGCGAGGACGACAGCTCTGGAAACACCATATATTTT,CASSEDDSSGNTIYF
NA,few,TRBJ2-4,TRBV9,TGTGCCAGCAGCGTTCCCCTGCGGAGCGGCTGGGAGGGGGGCATTCAGTACTTC,CASSVPLRSGWEGGIQYF
NA,NA,TRBJ1-2,TRBV28,TGTGCCAGCAGTTGGTCAGGGGACGTCAACTATGGCTACACCTTC,CASSWSGDVNYGYTF
TRBD1,once,TRBJ1-2,TRBV6-6,TGTGCCAGCAGCCGCGAACCGGGACAGGGGATCTATGGCTACACCTTC,CASSREPGQGIYGYTF